The 15 T cell receptor beta chains listed next were all sequenced from one sample in a study of blood T cell repertoires in COVID-19 (dated by TCRdb to about 2020). The receptor library was made with the immunoSEQ multiplex PCR assay. The source is immuneACCESS, and TCRdb retained only in-frame sequences with V and J called. Part of the clones is not carried over; for the studies checked, unresolved V genes explain less than half of this, and the remainder is unexplained. Here the sample has roughly 130,000 clones; around 86% occur a single time. Roughly 10% of the sample comes from the top ten. Sequenced material: peripheral blood. The receptors were sampled from a man aged 35 to 55 with active or convalescent COVID-19.

This clone is a singleton in its sample. V usage is TRBV6-5 and J usage is TRBJ2-7; 10 nucleotides line up with TRBD2. The CDR3 contains 15 residues. Unmatched junction bases numbered 9, after V lost 6 bases and J lost 4 bases. Germline V gene lookup returns CDR1 MNHEY and CDR2 SVGAGI. CDR3 protein: CASSWGAGGIYEQYF. The DNA of the CDR3 is TGTGCCAGCAGCTGGGGAGCGGGGGGGATATACGAGCAGTACTTC.

This sequence joins TRBV7-2 and TRBJ2-7; D remains unclear. V was shortened by 1 base and J by 0 bases, with 10 bases between the two germline ends. CDR1 and CDR2 (germline): SGHTA, FQGNSA. The CDR3 runs 15 residues. The CDR3 sequence is CASSLVPGLSYEQYF. Written as DNA, the CDR3 is TGTGCCAGCAGCTTAGTTCCGGGTCTCTCCTACGAGCAGTACTTC.

V and J are TRBV30 and TRBJ2-7; D gene ambiguous. In germline, CDR1 is GTSNPN, CDR2 SVGIG (reference sequence). CDR3 size: 13 residues. The germline V and J ends were trimmed by 0 bases and 0 bases, with 6 bases remaining between them. This CDR3 is CAWSVLGSYEQYF. CDR3 coding DNA: TGTGCCTGGAGTGTACTCGGCTCCTACGAGCAGTACTTC.

This clone was seen at least ten times. The V and J genes are TRBV5-1 and TRBJ1-6, with 7 bases fitting TRBD1. The CDR3 consists of 17 residues. V was pared by 0 bases and J by 3 bases, with 6 bases of the junction left unmatched. Germline assignment: CDR1 SGHRS and CDR2 YFSETQ. As DNA, the CDR3 is TGCGCCAGCAGCTTGGAACCGACAGGGAGCTATAATTCACCCCTCCACTTT. Amino acids: CASSLEPTGSYNSPLHF.

This clone has just one count. DNA of the CDR3: TGTGCCAGCTGGGCTAGCGGTTACGAGCAGTACTTC. This encodes CASWASGYEQYF. This chain links TRBV2 with TRBJ2-7; TRBD2 aligns across 7 bases. The CDR3 sequence is 12 residues long. With 8 bases clipped from V and 4 bases from J, the junction kept 5 bases outside the gene matches. Germline loops: CDR1 SNHLY, CDR2 FYNNEI.

This chain uses TRBV6-5 with TRBJ2-1, with D tentatively TRBD1 (6 bases). Germline V CDR1 and CDR2: MNHEY, SVGAGI. The CDR3 totals 14 residues. Trimming left V 6 bases short and J 9 bases short, with 18 bases between. CDR3 bases: TGTGCCAGCAGCCCACCCAGGGGAACCGGTGAGCAGTTCTTC. Translated, it gives CASSPPRGTGEQFF.

J is TRBJ2-5 and V is TRBV2; 14 bases are a match to TRBD2. The germline gives CDR1 SNHLY, CDR2 FYNNEI. This CDR3 region has 18 residues. V lost 7 bases to trimming and J lost 5 bases; unmatched junction nucleotides: 15. The CDR3 coding sequence is TGTGCCAGCATTACCGTTGGACTAGCGGGGGGTTGGCGGGAGACCCAGTACTTC. Translating gives CASITVGLAGGWRETQYF.

This clone has a single count. V gene TRBV25-1 combines with J gene TRBJ1-1; possibly TRBD1 for D (6 bases). CDR3 length equals 15 residues. Germline-derived CDR1 and CDR2 are MGHDK and SYGVNS. The V end was cut by 3 bases, the J end by 4 bases, with 15 bases between. CDR3 residues: CASSDPSGGATEAFF. The CDR3 region has the DNA TGTGCCAGCAGTGATCCATCGGGGGGGGCCACTGAAGCTTTCTTT.

CDR3 sequence (DNA): TGTGCCAGCAGTGACCGTGGGACAGGGGGAACTGAAGCTTTCTTT. Amino acids: CASSDRGTGGTEAFF. V usage is TRBV6-1 and J usage is TRBJ1-1, with TRBD1 matching over 11 bases. The CDR3 runs 15 residues. V trimming: 3 bases; J trimming: 5 bases; junction bases outside the gene matches: 5. The germline CDR1 and CDR2 sequences are MNHNS and SASEGT.

V gene TRBV7-2 combines with J gene TRBJ2-7; 9 bases line up with TRBD2. V dropped 3 bases and J dropped 5; count of bases not matched to a gene: 5. Per the germline V gene, CDR1 is SGHTA and CDR2 is FQGNSA. The CDR3 is 14 amino acids. For the CDR3, the DNA is TGTGCCAGCAGCTTCCCGGGACTAGCTAACGAGCAGTACTTC. The encoded protein is CASSFPGLANEQYF.

This clone was seen a few times. The V and J genes are TRBV19 and TRBJ1-5; 8 bases map to TRBD1. The ends lost 0 bases at V and 3 bases at J; junction bases unmatched: 7. The CDR3 spans 17 residues. Germline CDR1 and CDR2: LNHDA and SQIVND (reference sequence). For the CDR3, the DNA is TGTGCCAGTAGTATAGATTCGGGACAGGCCTTCAATCAGCCCCAGCATTTT. Translated, it gives CASSIDSGQAFNQPQHF. The variable domain in full, with the rest retrieved from reference TRBV19 and TRBJ1-5, is DGGITQSPKYLFRKEGQNVTLSCEQNLNHDAMYWYRQDPGQGLRLIYYSQIVNDFQKGDIAEGYSVSREKKESFPLTVTSAQKNPTAFYLCASSIDSGQAFNQPQHFGDGTRLSIL.

This sequence joins TRBV6-6 and TRBJ1-5; TRBD1 is a possible D gene (6 bases). Germline lookup yields CDR1 MNHNY and CDR2 SVGAGI (reference sequence). There are 15 residues in the CDR3. The germline V and J ends were trimmed by 0 bases and 7 bases, with 13 bases remaining between them. The CDR3 region has the DNA TGTGCCAGCAGTTACTCGTCGGACAGAAGCCAGCCCCAGCATTTT. Translation gives CASSYSSDRSQPQHF.

The rearrangement uses TRBV9 and TRBJ2-3; 10 nucleotides align to TRBD2. The CDR3 runs 14 residues. The V segment lost 7 bases and the J segment 4 bases; nucleotides outside the gene matches: 6. The V gene's germline CDR1 is SGDLS and CDR2 YYNGEE. CDR3 in amino acids: CASGSGGGADTQYF. The CDR3 DNA reads as TGTGCCAGCGGAAGCGGGGGGGGCGCAGATACGCAGTATTTT.

V is TRBV7-2 and J is TRBJ1-5; D gene ambiguous. V gave up 1 base and J gave up 5 bases, with 6 bases separating them. Germline V CDR1 and CDR2: SGHTA, FQGNSA. The CDR3 is made up of 13 amino acids. The CDR3 protein is CASSLVFDQPQHF. As DNA, the CDR3 is TGTGCCAGCAGCTTAGTATTTGATCAGCCCCAGCATTTT.

This sequence joins TRBV12-3 or TRBV12-4 and TRBJ2-7; D unresolved. Trimming pared 2 bases from V and 5 bases from J, leaving 7 bases between. The CDR3 sequence is 12 residues long. CDR3: CASSLRVDEQYF. CDR3 DNA: TGTGCCAGCAGTTTACGGGTAGACGAGCAGTACTTC.